A selection of T cell receptor beta chains follows, all from one sample in a study of response to subunit inactivated influenza vaccine. TCRdb ran MiXCR on the RT-PCR reads and lists one entry per CDR3 protein. Here the sample spans around 580,000 distinct CDR3 sequences, around 11% being singletons. This sample comprised PBMCs from blood, obtained on the day of vaccination. The source of these receptors is a man between 45 and 60 years old who received an inactivated influenza vaccine. CDR3s include the opening cysteine and the closing phenylalanine or tryptophan. D genes are given only for firm matches. Clone size appears in some rows only: once, few, many, or a class for an expanded clone.

d_gene | j_gene | v_gene | abundance | CDR3nt | CDR3aa
NA | TRBJ2-7 | TRBV20-1 | NA | TGCAGTGCAAGGGACAACAACTACGAGCAGTACTTC | CSARDNNYEQYF
TRBD2 | TRBJ2-5 | TRBV28 | NA | TGTGCCAGCAGTACACACTTCCTGGGGGGGAGGGAGACCCAGTACTTC | CASSTHFLGGRETQYF
TRBD2 | TRBJ2-1 | TRBV6-5 | NA | TGTGCCAGCAGTTCGGGGGACTACTCCTACAATGAGCAGTTCTTC | CASSSGDYSYNEQFF
NA | TRBJ2-3 | TRBV12-3/TRBV12-4 | NA | TGTGCCAGCAGTTTAGGGCCGGGTACAGTTACGCAGTATTTT | CASSLGPGTVTQYF
NA | TRBJ2-7 | TRBV4-3 | once | TGCGCCAGCAGCCAAGAGGTTAACTCGGGCTCCTACGAGCAGTACTTC | CASSQEVNSGSYEQYF
NA | TRBJ2-2 | TRBV7-2 | NA | TGTGCCAGCAGGCAGACTAGTTCAGGCGGGGAGCTGTTTTTT | CASRQTSSGGELFF
NA | TRBJ1-5 | TRBV6-5 | many | TGTGCCAGCAGTTACGGCCCACAGGGAGATCAGCCCCAGCATTTT | CASSYGPQGDQPQHF
TRBD2 | TRBJ2-1 | TRBV29-1 | NA | TGCAGCGTTTATAGCGGGAATGAGCAGTTCTTC | CSVYSGNEQFF
NA | TRBJ2-2 | TRBV7-2 | few | TGTGCCAGCAGCTCAGGACTTAACACCGGGGAGCTGTTTTTT | CASSSGLNTGELFF
TRBD1 | TRBJ1-5 | TRBV9 | NA | TGTGCCAGCAGCCCCGGACAGGGGAGTCAGCCCCAGCATTTT | CASSPGQGSQPQHF
TRBD2 | TRBJ2-1 | TRBV14 | NA | TGTGCCAGCAGTCGTAGCGGGGGGCGGTACAATGAGCAGCTCTTC | CASSRSGGRYNEQLF
NA | TRBJ2-3 | TRBV6-2/TRBV6-3 | few | TGTGCCAGCAGTATAGAACCCGGGACTGAGGTTGCTCCGCAGTATTTT | CASSIEPGTEVAPQYF
TRBD1 | TRBJ2-2 | TRBV2 | few | TGTGCCAGCATCTTAGACAGGGCGAACACCGGGGAGCTGTTTTTT | CASILDRANTGELFF
NA | TRBJ1-5 | TRBV4-2 | few | TGTGCCAGCAGCCAAGATCGGGACAATGTTTTTCAGCCCCAGCATTTT | CASSQDRDNVFQPQHF
TRBD2 | TRBJ2-7 | TRBV18 | NA | TGTGCCAGCTCACCAAGGGGAGGGACCTACGAGCAGTACTTC | CASSPRGGTYEQYF
TRBD2 | TRBJ2-1 | TRBV20-1 | few | TGCAGTCAGCGGGAGGTCTCCTACAATGAGCAGTTCTTC | CSQREVSYNEQFF
TRBD2 | TRBJ2-1 | TRBV7-2 | many | TGTGCCAGCACCCCTGGGGGGGGATACTACAATGAGCAGTTCTTC | CASTPGGGYYNEQFF
NA | TRBJ2-3 | TRBV7-2 | few | TGTGCCAGCAGCTTACCGGGCGGGGTCACAGATACGCAGTATTTT | CASSLPGGVTDTQYF
TRBD1 | TRBJ1-5 | TRBV19 | few | TGTGCCAGTAGGGACAGGCTGGTTCAGCCCCAGCATTTT | CASRDRLVQPQHF
TRBD2 | TRBJ2-2 | TRBV4-1 | few | TGCGCCAGCAGCCGCCCCCAGGGACTAGCGGGAGTCCAGCGCACCGGGGAGCTGTTTTTT | CASSRPQGLAGVQRTGELFF
TRBD1 | TRBJ1-1 | TRBV12-3/TRBV12-4 | NA | TGTGCCAGCAGTTCTTCACCGTGGAGGTCGGGACAGGGGGCGATAACTGAAGCTTTCTTT | CASSSSPWRSGQGAITEAFF
NA | TRBJ2-7 | TRBV4-3 | many | TGCGCCAGCAGCCAAGAAACAGGTCTAACCTACGAGCAGTACTTC | CASSQETGLTYEQYF
TRBD2 | TRBJ2-1 | TRBV6-5 | NA | TGTGCCAGCAGTTACTTAGGACTAGCGGGGGGAAATGAGCAGTTCTTC | CASSYLGLAGGNEQFF
NA | TRBJ2-1 | TRBV10-3 | NA | TGTGCCATCAGCGGATCACATGGGCAGTTCTTC | CAISGSHGQFF
NA | TRBJ2-2 | TRBV3-1 | NA | TGTGCCAGCAGCTATACAGGGACATCCGGGGAGCTGTTTTTT | CASSYTGTSGELFF
NA | TRBJ1-2 | TRBV10-3 | NA | TGTGCCATCAGTGGGACAGCCAACAACTATGGCTACACCTTC | CAISGTANNYGYTF
NA | TRBJ1-2 | TRBV27 | few | TGTGCCAGCAGTCCAGGGAATATTGGCTACACCTTC | CASSPGNIGYTF
NA | TRBJ2-7 | TRBV5-1 | few | TGCGCCAGCAGCGTCAACAGGGCCTCCTACGAGCAGTACTTC | CASSVNRASYEQYF
TRBD2 | TRBJ2-5 | TRBV6-2/TRBV6-3 | NA | TGTGCCAGCGGTCGACGGGCTAGCGGGAGGAACCAAGAGACCCAGTACTTC | CASGRRASGRNQETQYF
NA | TRBJ2-5 | TRBV30 | NA | TGTGCCTGGAGTGTAGTCGGAGAGACCCAGTACTTC | CAWSVVGETQYF